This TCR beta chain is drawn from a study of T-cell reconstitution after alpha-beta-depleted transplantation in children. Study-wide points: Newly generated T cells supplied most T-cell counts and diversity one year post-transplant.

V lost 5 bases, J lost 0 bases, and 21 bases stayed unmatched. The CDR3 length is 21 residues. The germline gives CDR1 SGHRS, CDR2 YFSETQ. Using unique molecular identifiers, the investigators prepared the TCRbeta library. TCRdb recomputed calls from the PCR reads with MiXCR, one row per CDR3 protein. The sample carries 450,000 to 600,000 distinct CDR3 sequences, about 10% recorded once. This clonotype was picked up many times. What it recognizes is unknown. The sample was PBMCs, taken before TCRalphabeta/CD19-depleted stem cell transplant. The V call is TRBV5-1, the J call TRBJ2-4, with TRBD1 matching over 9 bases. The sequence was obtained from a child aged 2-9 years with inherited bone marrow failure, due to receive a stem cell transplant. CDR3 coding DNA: TGCGCCAGCAGATTTCCAGGGACAGGGTGCTTCTACCTCTTAGCCAAAAACATTCAGTACTTC. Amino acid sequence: CASRFPGTGCFYLLAKNIQYF.